This TCR beta chain was retrieved from a study of technical replicates of blood from a few donors. Assay used: immunoSEQ multiplex PCR; TCRdb lists only in-frame clones, some missing. The sample records 50,000 to 60,000 clones, roughly 94% being singletons. This CDR3 contains 16 residues. Germline CDR1 reads SGHNT; CDR2 reads YYREEE (reference sequence). V dropped 0 bases and J dropped 11 bases, with 23 bases sitting between them. The J gene is TRBJ1-2, the V gene TRBV5-4, with a possible D match to TRBD1 (6 bases). Sequences were obtained from PBMCs. This receptor was identified in a human donor in good health. Some clones in this sample may be carry-over from other donors' samples. CDR3 DNA: TGTGCCAGCAGCTTGGCCTTGGGGGCAAACATGGCGAGGTACACCTTC. Protein: CASSLALGANMARYTF.